The 15 T cell receptor beta chains in this list originate from one sample, sequenced in a study of blood T cell repertoires in COVID-19. The method was immunoSEQ multiplex PCR; TCRdb's version includes in-frame clones alone and lacks a portion of them. Among roughly 170,000 clones listed, 80% to 90% were seen once. Sequenced sample: peripheral blood. These receptors all stem from a woman aged 70-85 years with COVID-19, enrolled during active disease.

CDR3 DNA sequence: TGTGCCAGCAGCTTAATGGACGACGGGGGGCAGTTCTTC. It yields the protein CASSLMDDGGQFF. The chain employs TRBV7-3 and TRBJ2-1; perhaps TRBD2 as D (6 bases). With 1 base removed from V and 12 bases from J, the gap between germline ends came to 13 bases. Germline CDR1 reads SGHTA; CDR2 reads FQGTGA. This CDR3 is built from 13 residues.

CDR3 in DNA: TGTGCCAGCAGCCAATTTGAGTCGGGACACCTCAACTATGGCTACACCTTC. It translates to CASSQFESGHLNYGYTF. This chain joins TRBV14 and TRBJ1-2, with a tentative D call TRBD1 (6 bases). The ends were cut back, 2 bases at V and 2 bases at J, with 18 bases in the middle. CDR1 SGHDN and CDR2 FVKESK come from the germline V gene. The CDR3 is 17 residues long.

The rearrangement joins TRBV24-1 to TRBJ2-7; 9 bases are shared with TRBD1. CDR1 is KGHDR and CDR2 is SFDVKD in the germline V gene. The V segment lost 6 bases and the J segment 3 bases; nucleotides outside the gene matches: 17. This CDR3 contains 18 residues. CDR3: CATSTSLGDRVWVYEQYF. In DNA form, the CDR3 reads TGTGCCACCAGTACCTCCCTGGGGGACAGGGTATGGGTCTACGAGCAGTACTTC.

This chain uses TRBV10-3 with TRBJ2-6; 7 nucleotides line up with TRBD2. The CDR3 loop spans 16 amino acids. V dropped 9 bases and J dropped 0; count of bases not matched to a gene: 8. Germline CDR1 is ENHRY and CDR2 is SYGVKD. The chain's CDR3 is CAMGGGTVSGANVLTF. CDR3 nucleotide sequence: TGTGCCATGGGGGGAGGGACCGTCTCTGGGGCCAACGTCCTGACTTTC.

J is TRBJ1-1 and V is TRBV30; 9 nucleotides match TRBD1. Germline V gene data show CDR1 as GTSNPN and CDR2 as SVGIG (reference sequence). The CDR3 contains 15 residues. J lost 5 bases, V lost 2 bases, and 9 bases had no gene match. CDR3 sequence reads: CAWSPTTGGFTEAFF. CDR3 in DNA: TGTGCCTGGAGTCCCACGACAGGGGGATTTACTGAAGCTTTCTTT.

V is TRBV7-8 and J is TRBJ2-7; 9 positions agree with TRBD2. The junction had 6 bases not matched to a gene; V was cut back by 6 bases and J by 0 bases. The CDR3 has 15 residues. CDR1 is SGHVS, CDR2 FQNEAQ, per germline. CDR3: CASRSTSGYSYEQYF. The CDR3 bases are TGTGCCAGCAGGTCAACTAGCGGGTACTCCTACGAGCAGTACTTC.

This clone was recorded once. CDR3 in DNA: TGTGCCACCAGTGATGGACAGGGCAAATACTACACCTTC. Protein: CATSDGQGKYYTF. The V call is TRBV24-1, the J call TRBJ1-2, with 8 bases matching TRBD1. The CDR3 has 13 amino acids. From germline, CDR1 is KGHDR and CDR2 SFDVKD. The V gene end was trimmed by 3 bases and the J gene end by 10 bases; junction bases not matched to a gene: 6.

Here the CDR3 DNA reads TGTGCCAGCGGCCTCCGGACAGGGAACACTGAAGCTTTCTTT. It codes for CASGLRTGNTEAFF. V is TRBV6-5 and J is TRBJ1-1; 7 positions agree with TRBD1. The CDR3 has 14 amino acids. Germline CDR1 and CDR2: MNHEY and SVGAGI. Trimming removed 8 bases from V and 1 base from J; junction bases left unmatched: 7.

The genes are TRBV5-3 and TRBJ2-7; 14 bases match TRBD2. TRBV5-3 is annotated as an ORF whose role is uncertain. This CDR3 region has 18 residues. With 4 bases clipped from V and 2 bases from J, the junction kept 11 bases outside the gene matches. CDR3 region: CARSTGLAGEAGAYEQYF. In DNA, the CDR3 is TGTGCCAGAAGCACGGGACTAGCGGGAGAAGCTGGCGCCTACGAGCAGTACTTC.

This clone has just a few counts. The J gene is TRBJ2-7, the V gene TRBV6-4; 8 bases are a match to TRBD1. The trim removed 2 bases at V and 3 bases at J, leaving 9 bases unmatched. In germline, CDR1 is MRHNA, CDR2 SNTAGT. The CDR3 loop spans 16 amino acids. The DNA of the CDR3 is TGTGCCAGCAGTGACGCCGGGACAGGAAAAAACTACGAGCAGTACTTC. This encodes CASSDAGTGKNYEQYF.

The V call is TRBV6-5, the J call TRBJ2-1; D is perhaps TRBD2 (6 bases). The germline V gene has CDR1 MNHEY and CDR2 SVGAGI. Between the trimmed V and J ends, which lost 6 bases and 5 bases, there was a span of 17 bases. The CDR3 has 15 residues. CDR3 protein: CASSQGGKYDNEQFF. CDR3 DNA sequence: TGTGCCAGCAGCCAGGGAGGCAAATATGACAATGAGCAGTTCTTC.

The chain employs TRBV7-9 and TRBJ2-3; 12 positions match TRBD2. Trimming cost V 5 bases and J 2 bases; bases outside gene matches: 5. CDR1 is SEHNR and CDR2 is FQNEAQ in the germline V gene (reference sequence). This CDR3 contains 16 residues. CDR3 in DNA: TGTGCCAGCAGCCGACTAGCGGGAGCCGACACAGATACGCAGTATTTT. Its translation is CASSRLAGADTDTQYF.

The CDR3 protein is CASSSGLAEHNEQFF. The CDR3 DNA sequence: TGCGCCAGCAGCTCTGGACTAGCGGAGCACAATGAGCAGTTCTTC. The V call is TRBV5-1, the J call TRBJ2-1; 10 bases are a match to TRBD2. The CDR3 contains 15 residues. Germline loops: CDR1 SGHRS, CDR2 YFSETQ. After removal of 3 bases from V and 5 bases from J, the junction contained 5 bases not matched to a gene.

This clone was observed once. The chain uses TRBV19 and TRBJ1-4; D may be TRBD1 (6 bases). Trimming stripped 9 bases from V and 0 bases from J, with 17 bases between. The CDR3 length is 16 residues. The germline V gene has CDR1 LNHDA and CDR2 SQIVND (reference sequence). Here the CDR3 DNA reads TGTGCCAGCACCCTGACAGGCCCAGCAACTAATGAAAAACTGTTTTTT. Translating gives CASTLTGPATNEKLFF.

This clone was detected a few times. The gene calls are TRBV29-1 and TRBJ1-2; D ambiguous. The CDR3 length is 11 residues. V dropped 4 bases and J dropped 1 base, with 4 bases sitting between them. Germline V gives CDR1 SQVTM, CDR2 ANQGSEA. Here the CDR3 reads CSVVSNYGYTF. The CDR3 DNA reads TGCAGCGTTGTCAGTAACTATGGCTACACCTTC.